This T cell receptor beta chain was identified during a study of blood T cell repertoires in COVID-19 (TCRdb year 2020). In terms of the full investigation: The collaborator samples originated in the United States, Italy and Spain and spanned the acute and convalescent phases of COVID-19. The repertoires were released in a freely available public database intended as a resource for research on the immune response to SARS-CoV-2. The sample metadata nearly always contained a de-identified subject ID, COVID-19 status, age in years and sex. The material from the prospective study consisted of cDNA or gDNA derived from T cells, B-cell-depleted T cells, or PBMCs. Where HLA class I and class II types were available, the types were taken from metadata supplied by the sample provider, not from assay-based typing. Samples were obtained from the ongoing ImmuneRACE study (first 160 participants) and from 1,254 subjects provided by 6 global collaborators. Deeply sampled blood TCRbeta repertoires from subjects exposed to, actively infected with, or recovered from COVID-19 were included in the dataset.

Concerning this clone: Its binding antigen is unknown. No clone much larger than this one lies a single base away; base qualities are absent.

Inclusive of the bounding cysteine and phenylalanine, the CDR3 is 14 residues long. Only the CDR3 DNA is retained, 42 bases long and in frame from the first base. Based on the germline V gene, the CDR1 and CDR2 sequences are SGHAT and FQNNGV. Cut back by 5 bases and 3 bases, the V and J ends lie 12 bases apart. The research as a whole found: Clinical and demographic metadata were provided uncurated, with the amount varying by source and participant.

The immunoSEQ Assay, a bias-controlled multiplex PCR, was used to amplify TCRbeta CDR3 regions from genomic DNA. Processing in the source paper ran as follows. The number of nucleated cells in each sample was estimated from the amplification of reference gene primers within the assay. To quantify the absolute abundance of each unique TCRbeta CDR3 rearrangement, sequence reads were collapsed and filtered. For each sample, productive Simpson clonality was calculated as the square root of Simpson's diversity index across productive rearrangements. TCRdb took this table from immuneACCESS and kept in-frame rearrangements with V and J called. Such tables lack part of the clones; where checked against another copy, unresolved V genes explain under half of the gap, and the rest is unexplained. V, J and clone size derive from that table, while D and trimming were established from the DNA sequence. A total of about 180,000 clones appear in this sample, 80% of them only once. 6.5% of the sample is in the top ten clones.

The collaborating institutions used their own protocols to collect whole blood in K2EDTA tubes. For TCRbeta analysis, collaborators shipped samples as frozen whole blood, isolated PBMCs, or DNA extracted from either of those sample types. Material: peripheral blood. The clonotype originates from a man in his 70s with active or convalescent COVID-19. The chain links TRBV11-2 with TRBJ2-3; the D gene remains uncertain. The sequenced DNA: TGTGCCAGCAGCGCATCGGTTGTGACAGATACGCAGTATTTT. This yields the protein CASSASVVTDTQYF.